These 10 T cell receptor beta chains originate from one sample sequenced in a study of blood T cells in healthy people across ages. Through a sample-barcoded 5' primer and a J-beta primer mix, a second PCR was run for roughly 6 to 11 cycles. MiXCR was run by TCRdb on the 5' RACE reads, yielding one entry per CDR3 protein. The table has 450,000 to 650,000 distinct CDR3 sequences, 20% to 30% seen once. A further study also used this sample, focusing on T cells of mothers and their children.

Sequenced sample: blood. The source of these receptors is a boy between 10 and 17 years old in good health.

This clonotype was seen only a few times. This chain connects TRBV3-1 to TRBJ2-7; 8 bases are shared with TRBD2. CDR1 LGHDT and CDR2 YNNKEL come from the germline V gene (reference sequence). The length of the CDR3 is 15 residues. V lost 0 bases and J lost 5; bases outside the gene matches: 6. CDR3 DNA sequence: TGTGCCAGCAGCCAAGACGGGACTAGATCGGACGAGCAGTACTTC. This sequence encodes CASSQDGTRSDEQYF.

This clonotype was seen only a few times. CDR3 nucleotides: TGTGCCAGCACCCGGGGGCCGGGGGAGACCCAGTACTTC. It is translated as CASTRGPGETQYF. The V and J genes are TRBV7-3 and TRBJ2-5; tentatively, D is TRBD1 or TRBD2 (6 bases each). CDR3 length: 13 residues. The germline V gene encodes CDR1 SGHTA and CDR2 FQGTGA. Trimming took off 7 bases at V and 5 bases at J, with 14 bases between the two ends.

The V gene is TRBV4-3, the J gene TRBJ2-3; D gene unclear. The CDR3 is made up of 13 amino acids. V was cut by 1 base and J by 5 bases, with 7 bases left in between. The germline gives CDR1 LGHNA, CDR2 YSLEER. The CDR3 DNA reads TGCGCCAGCAGCCAAGTAACTAAAGATACGCAGTATTTT. Encoded protein: CASSQVTKDTQYF.

The chain employs TRBV18 and TRBJ2-5; 8 bases fit TRBD1. Per germline, CDR1 KGHSH and CDR2 LQKENI. V trimming: 4 bases; J trimming: 5 bases; junction bases outside the gene matches: 9. The CDR3 runs 15 residues. This chain's CDR3 is CASSLNRGSEETQYF. The CDR3 DNA sequence: TGTGCCAGCTCACTCAACAGGGGGTCGGAGGAGACCCAGTACTTC.

This clonotype came up a few times. The chain carries TRBV3-1 and TRBJ2-5, with 11 nucleotides matching TRBD1. Gene TRBJ2-7 matches the end of the DNA better, so the J call may be wrong. Germline V CDR1 and CDR2: LGHDT, YNNKEL (reference sequence). This CDR3 has 17 residues. CDR3 sequence: CASSQTGTGGPTYEQYF. CDR3 sequence (DNA): TGTGCCAGCAGCCAGACCGGGACAGGGGGACCGACCTACGAGCAGTACTTC.

This clonotype was detected only a few times. CDR3 amino acids: CSARSGGNTGELFF. The CDR3, as DNA: TGCAGTGCTAGGTCCGGGGGCAACACCGGGGAGCTGTTTTTT. J is TRBJ2-2 and V is TRBV20-1; D is possibly TRBD1 or TRBD2 (6 bases each). Trimming cost V 3 bases and J 2 bases, with 10 bases left between them. The length of the CDR3 is 14 residues. CDR1 is DFQATT and CDR2 is SNEGSKA in the germline V gene (reference sequence).

This clonotype was counted only a few times. The rearrangement joins TRBV12-3 or TRBV12-4 to TRBJ1-2; TRBD1 matches at 9 bases. The CDR3 extends over 17 amino acids. Trimming cost V 5 bases and J 2 bases; bases outside gene matches: 12. The CDR3: CASSPGQGNWWNYGYTF. The DNA of the CDR3 is TGTGCCAGCAGTCCGGGACAGGGTAATTGGTGGAACTATGGCTACACCTTC.

The chain employs TRBV5-6 and TRBJ2-7, with a possible D match to TRBD1 (6 bases). Germline V lookup: CDR1 SGHDT, CDR2 YYEEEE. V lost 1 base and J 0 bases, leaving 14 bases between the germline ends. The CDR3 consists of 16 residues. The CDR3 nucleotides read TGTGCCAGCAGCTTGTTGGGTGGACAGTACTCCTACGAGCAGTACTTC. This gives the protein CASSLLGGQYSYEQYF.

V is TRBV27 and J is TRBJ1-2; D unresolved. Trimming removed 5 bases from V and 8 bases from J, with 12 bases in between. Germline V gene sequence: CDR1 MNHEY, CDR2 SMNVEV (reference sequence). This CDR3 contains 12 residues. The CDR3 nucleotides are TGTGCCAGCAGTACCCCCGGGAGGGGCTACACCTTC. Translated, it gives CASSTPGRGYTF.

The J gene is TRBJ2-7, the V gene TRBV28; a possible D gene is TRBD2 (6 bases). Between the trimmed V and J ends, which lost 7 bases and 6 bases, there was a span of 10 bases. Germline assignment: CDR1 MDHEN and CDR2 SYDVKM. This CDR3 contains 11 residues. This chain's CDR3 is CASTTGLEQYF. The CDR3 bases are TGTGCCAGCACGACGGGACTCGAGCAGTACTTC.